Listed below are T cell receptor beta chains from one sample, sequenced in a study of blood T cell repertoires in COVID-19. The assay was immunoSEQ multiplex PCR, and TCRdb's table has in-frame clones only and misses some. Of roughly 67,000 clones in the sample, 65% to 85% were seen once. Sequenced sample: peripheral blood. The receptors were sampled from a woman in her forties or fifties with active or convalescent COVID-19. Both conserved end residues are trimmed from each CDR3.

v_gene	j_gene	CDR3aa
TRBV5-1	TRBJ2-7	ASSLGLPSSSEQY
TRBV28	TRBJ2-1	ASLGAGEWNEQF
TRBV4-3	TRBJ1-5	ASSQDPGKNQPQH
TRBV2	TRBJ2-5	ASSAQGQETQY
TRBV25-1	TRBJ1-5	ASSRSGSNQPQH
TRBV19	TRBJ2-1	ASSVGTSGSSDNEQF
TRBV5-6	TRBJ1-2	ASSLDRGGGYGYT
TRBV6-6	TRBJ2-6	ASSPRGGYPGANVLT
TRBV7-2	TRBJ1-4	ASSFGTGGGEKLF
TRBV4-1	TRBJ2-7	ASSQESDSYYEQY